Following are 2 T cell receptor beta chains from one sample sequenced in a study of shared clonotypes between healthy human individuals. Sequenced by immunoSEQ multiplex PCR; TCRdb stores in-frame clones only, minus some. The sample yields approximately 2.3 million clones, 85% to 95% seen once. The sample was naive CD4+ T cells from PBMCs. Subset specified: CD45RA+ positively selected. Receptors originate from a man younger than 30 in good health. Some clones in this sample may be carry-over from other donors' samples.

The V gene is TRBV6-6, the J gene TRBJ1-2; no reliable D call. V gave up 6 bases and J gave up 2 bases, with 10 bases separating them. Germline CDR1 and CDR2: MNHNY and SVGAGI (reference sequence). CDR3 length: 13 residues. CDR3 amino acids: CASRPTRNYGYTF. Here the CDR3 DNA reads TGTGCCAGCAGGCCGACACGGAACTATGGCTACACCTTC.

The chain is built from TRBV7-3 and TRBJ2-1; tentatively, D is TRBD2 (5 bases). This CDR3 region has 15 residues. Germline loops: CDR1 SGHTA, CDR2 FQGTGA. Trimming took 1 base from V and 12 from J, leaving 19 bases between them. The CDR3: CASSLRRTSPEGQFF. CDR3 nucleotides: TGTGCCAGCAGCTTAAGGAGAACTTCCCCCGAGGGGCAGTTCTTC.